One and the same sample provided the 20 T cell receptor beta chains below, sequenced in a study of identical twins (dated by TCRdb to 2016 to 2017). Preparation of the library involved 5' RACE. Sequencing instrument: Illumina HiSeq 2000. Through fastp at Q25 and MiXCR, TCRdb rebuilt clones from the public reads, retaining in-frame beta chains. Identical CDR3 proteins give one entry, which carries the most common genes and DNA. The sample records a few hundred thousand distinct CDR3 sequences, roughly 9.5% of which are singletons. The ten biggest clones cover roughly 3% of the sample. These data were likewise used in another study, on yellow fever vaccine responses in identical twins.

The sample was PBMCs. The source is a woman aged 18-29 years in good health.

The chain employs TRBV29-1 and TRBJ2-1; no firm D call. Germline V gene sequence: CDR1 SQVTM, CDR2 ANQGSEA. The CDR3 loop spans 12 amino acids. Trimming left V 3 bases short and J 10 bases short, with 13 bases between. CDR3 sequence reads: CSVESRSPEQFF. Written as DNA, the CDR3 is TGCAGCGTTGAGAGTCGGTCCCCAGAGCAGTTCTTC.

The table lists this clonotype with a few counts. This chain links TRBV2 with TRBJ1-5; the match to TRBD1 covers 8 bases. The germline gives CDR1 SNHLY, CDR2 FYNNEI. The length of the CDR3 is 14 residues. V lost 2 bases, J lost 7 bases, and 4 bases stayed unmatched. The CDR3 DNA reads TGTGCCAGCAGTGAACAGGGGGCAACGCAGCCCCAGCATTTT. It encodes CASSEQGATQPQHF.

V gene TRBV12-3 or TRBV12-4 combines with J gene TRBJ2-6; D is unclear. The CDR3 contains 15 residues. V lost 7 bases, J lost 0 bases, and 10 bases lay in between. CDR3 in DNA: TGTGCCAGCACCAAGCGATCCTCTGGGGCCAACGTCCTGACTTTC. Its translation is CASTKRSSGANVLTF.

This clonotype was found a few times. The chain joins TRBV12-3 or TRBV12-4 to TRBJ2-1; TRBD2 aligns across 7 bases. The junction had 5 bases not matched to a gene; V was cut back by 6 bases and J by 3 bases. The CDR3 has 14 amino acids. Here the CDR3 reads CASRIAGSYNEQFF. CDR3 sequence (DNA): TGTGCCAGCAGGATAGCGGGTAGCTACAATGAGCAGTTCTTC.

This clonotype was found a few times. V and J are TRBV3-1 and TRBJ2-1, with 7 bases aligning to TRBD1. The germline CDR1 and CDR2 sequences are LGHDT and YNNKEL (reference sequence). V was clipped by 1 base and J by 6 bases; unmatched bases: 6. The CDR3 has 15 amino acids. The CDR3 DNA sequence: TGTGCCAGCAGCCAAGTAACAGGGGTGAGCAATGAGCAGTTCTTC. Amino acids: CASSQVTGVSNEQFF.

In this sample, this clonotype turned up many times. The rearrangement links TRBV6-2 or TRBV6-3 to TRBJ2-5, with 8 bases lining up with TRBD2. This CDR3 comprises 16 residues. The V gene's germline CDR1 is MNHEY and CDR2 SVGEGT. The V segment lost 3 bases and the J segment 2 bases; nucleotides outside the gene matches: 8. CDR3 in amino acids: CASSYGSGSRQETQYF. The DNA of the CDR3 is TGTGCCAGCAGTTATGGCAGCGGGAGTAGGCAAGAGACCCAGTACTTC.

CDR3 amino acids: CASSQHGWGGPPYEQYF. As DNA, the CDR3 is TGTGCCAGCAGCCAACATGGTTGGGGGGGCCCCCCCTACGAGCAGTACTTC. The chain employs TRBV11-2 and TRBJ2-7; tentatively, D is TRBD2 (7 bases). The CDR3 contains 17 residues. Germline V gene lookup returns CDR1 SGHAT and CDR2 FQNNGV. V lost 5 bases and J lost 2, with 22 bases in between.

This clonotype was observed many times. The chain couples TRBV29-1 to TRBJ1-2; TRBD1 agrees at 9 bases. The CDR3 contains 14 residues. Germline CDR1 reads SQVTM; CDR2 reads ANQGSEA. V trimming: 7 bases; J trimming: 1 base; junction bases outside the gene matches: 7. CDR3 region: CSASGTGSNYGYTF. Here the CDR3 DNA reads TGCAGCGCATCCGGGACAGGGAGTAACTATGGCTACACCTTC.

The rearrangement uses TRBV28 and TRBJ2-7, with a possible D match to TRBD1 (6 bases). Germline CDR1 MDHEN, CDR2 SYDVKM. The germline V and J ends were trimmed by 4 bases and 2 bases, with 12 bases remaining between them. The length of the CDR3 is 14 residues. The CDR3 DNA is TGTGCCAGCAGTTCTCCTTCAGGGGCCTACGAGCAGTACTTC. Protein: CASSSPSGAYEQYF.

In its sample, this clonotype was seen a few times. V usage is TRBV11-2 and J usage is TRBJ2-3, with 10 bases identical to TRBD2. The junction had 14 bases not matched to a gene; V was cut back by 0 bases and J by 5 bases. Germline CDR1 and CDR2: SGHAT and FQNNGV. This CDR3 comprises 19 residues. CDR3 bases: TGTGCCAGCAGCTTAGACGGTCTCAAAGCGGGAGGGCCATTAGATACGCAGTATTTT. This translates into CASSLDGLKAGGPLDTQYF.

The rearrangement links TRBV12-3 or TRBV12-4 to TRBJ1-6; unclear D gene. There are 12 residues in the CDR3. Trimming stripped 5 bases from V and 5 bases from J, with 4 bases between. This CDR3 is CASSRDNSPLHF. The CDR3 DNA reads as TGTGCCAGCAGTCGCGATAATTCACCCCTCCACTTT.

This chain links TRBV2 with TRBJ1-2; D not certain. This CDR3 spans 10 amino acids. CDR1 is SNHLY, CDR2 FYNNEI, per germline. V lost 6 bases and J lost 8, with 7 bases in between. The CDR3 coding sequence is TGTGCCAGCAGGGAGGTGGGCTACACCTTC. This sequence encodes CASREVGYTF.

This clonotype has ten or more counts. The V call is TRBV3-1, the J call TRBJ2-3; TRBD1 aligns across 9 bases. Germline V gene data show CDR1 as LGHDT and CDR2 as YNNKEL (reference sequence). This CDR3 is built from 15 residues. V shed 4 bases, J shed 3 bases, and the junction held 5 bases outside the gene matches. CDR3 sequence reads: CASSPRDRATDTQYF. In nucleotides, the CDR3 is TGTGCCAGCAGCCCCCGGGACAGGGCAACAGATACGCAGTATTTT.

Only a few counts were recorded for this clonotype. CDR3 in DNA: TGCAGTGCTTCCGACAGGTTCGGAGAGACCCAGTACTTC. Translated: CSASDRFGETQYF. V gene TRBV20-1 combines with J gene TRBJ2-5, with D maybe TRBD1 (6 bases). The CDR3 sequence is 13 residues long. CDR1 DFQATT and CDR2 SNEGSKA come from the germline V gene (reference sequence). Deletions cut 5 bases from V and 4 bases from J, with 14 bases between.

The V call is TRBV9, the J call TRBJ2-2; 8 bases match TRBD1. The V segment lost 3 bases and the J segment 7 bases; nucleotides outside the gene matches: 5. The CDR3 runs to 14 residues. Germline CDR1 SGDLS, CDR2 YYNGEE. CDR3 loop: CASSASTGGGELFF. DNA of the CDR3: TGTGCCAGCAGCGCATCCACAGGGGGCGGGGAGCTGTTTTTT.

This clonotype was seen many times. The chain links TRBV7-9 to TRBJ2-7; D is uncertain. V was cut by 4 bases and J by 3 bases, with 7 bases left in between. CDR1 SEHNR and CDR2 FQNEAQ come from the germline V gene (reference sequence). This CDR3 comprises 12 residues. The CDR3 protein is CASSSPDYEQYF. CDR3 coding DNA: TGTGCCAGCAGCTCCCCAGACTACGAGCAGTACTTC.

This chain uses TRBV4-2 with TRBJ1-6, with no clear D. The CDR3 length is 17 residues. The germline gives CDR1 LGHNA, CDR2 YNFKEQ. Trimming removed 0 bases at V and 2 bases at J, with 11 bases between. CDR3 sequence (DNA): TGTGCCAGCAGCCAAGAGGCATTGGCGGCCTATAATTCACCCCTCCACTTT. As protein: CASSQEALAAYNSPLHF.

The CDR3 is CSVEQSNTEAFF. For the CDR3, the DNA is TGCAGCGTTGAACAGTCGAACACTGAAGCTTTCTTT. The gene calls are TRBV29-1 and TRBJ1-1; D is ambiguous. The CDR3 spans 12 residues. Looked up from germline, CDR1 is SQVTM and CDR2 is ANQGSEA. V was shortened by 2 bases and J by 1 base, with 5 bases between the two germline ends.

As for this clonotype: A single base separates this from a much larger clone, so it may be a read error. The chain uses TRBV7-3 and TRBJ1-1; D unclear. Trimming stripped 1 base from V and 0 bases from J, with 6 bases between. Germline CDR1 and CDR2: SGHTA and FQGTGA. There are 14 residues in the CDR3. The CDR3 DNA is TGTGCCAGCAGCTTAATAGGGATGAACACTGAAGCTTTCTTT. Its protein product is CASSLIGMNTEAFF. The full variable domain, completed using reference TRBV7-3 and TRBJ1-1, is GAGVSQTPSNKVTEKGKYVELRCDPISGHTALYWYRQSLGQGPEFLIYFQGTGAADDSGLPNDRFFAVRPEGSVSTLKIQRTERGDSAVYLCASSLIGMNTEAFFGQGTRLTVV.

The sample holds a few counts of this clonotype. The chain combines TRBV30 with TRBJ1-2; no definite D call. Germline CDR1 GTSNPN, CDR2 SVGIG (reference sequence). The V and J ends lost 3 bases and 5 bases respectively, with 16 bases between them. This CDR3 has 14 residues. The CDR3 is CAWRADYSYYGYTF. Written as DNA, the CDR3 is TGTGCCTGGAGGGCGGACTACTCGTATTATGGCTACACCTTC. The variable domain in full, with the rest retrieved from reference TRBV30 and TRBJ1-2, is SQTIHQWPATLVQPVGSPLSLECTVEGTSNPNLYWYRQAAGRGLQLLFYSVGIGQISSEVPQNLSASRPQDRQFILSSKKLLLSDSGFYLCAWRADYSYYGYTFGSGTRLTVV.